Listed here are 3 T cell receptor beta chains from one sample, sequenced in a study of T cell responses to AZD1222 COVID-19 vaccine. Assay: immunoSEQ multiplex PCR; the TCRdb copy retains only in-frame clones and omits some. The repertoire consists of 180,000 or so clones, with more than 75% occurring once and the leading ten covering approximately 26%. The sequences come from peripheral blood, collected 28 days after the second AZD1222 dose. These TCRs come from an adult who received the AZD1222 COVID-19 vaccine.

CDR3 nucleotide sequence: TGTGCCAGCAGCGAACAGGGGGGGATCTCTGGAAACACCATATATTTT. This encodes CASSEQGGISGNTIYF. The gene calls are TRBV7-9 and TRBJ1-3; 8 bases line up with TRBD1. The CDR3 spans 16 residues. Unmatched junction bases numbered 6, after V lost 5 bases and J lost 0 bases. Germline CDR1 and CDR2: SEHNR and FQNEAQ (reference sequence).

The rearrangement links TRBV7-2 to TRBJ2-4; maybe TRBD1 (6 bases). V was pared by 1 base and J by 4 bases, with 8 bases between. Germline values: CDR1 SGHTA, CDR2 FQGNSA. The CDR3 sequence is 14 residues long. The CDR3 here is CASSLGTVKNIQYF. The CDR3 region has the DNA TGTGCCAGCAGCTTAGGGACAGTTAAAAACATTCAGTACTTC.

V usage is TRBV19 and J usage is TRBJ2-1; the D gene could be TRBD1 or TRBD2 (6 bases each). V was clipped by 6 bases and J by 8 bases, with 14 bases between them. Germline values: CDR1 LNHDA, CDR2 SQIVND (reference sequence). This CDR3 is 13 amino acids long. CDR3 sequence reads: CASSHRRGDEQFF. The CDR3 nucleotides read TGTGCCAGTAGCCATCGGAGGGGGGATGAGCAGTTCTTC.